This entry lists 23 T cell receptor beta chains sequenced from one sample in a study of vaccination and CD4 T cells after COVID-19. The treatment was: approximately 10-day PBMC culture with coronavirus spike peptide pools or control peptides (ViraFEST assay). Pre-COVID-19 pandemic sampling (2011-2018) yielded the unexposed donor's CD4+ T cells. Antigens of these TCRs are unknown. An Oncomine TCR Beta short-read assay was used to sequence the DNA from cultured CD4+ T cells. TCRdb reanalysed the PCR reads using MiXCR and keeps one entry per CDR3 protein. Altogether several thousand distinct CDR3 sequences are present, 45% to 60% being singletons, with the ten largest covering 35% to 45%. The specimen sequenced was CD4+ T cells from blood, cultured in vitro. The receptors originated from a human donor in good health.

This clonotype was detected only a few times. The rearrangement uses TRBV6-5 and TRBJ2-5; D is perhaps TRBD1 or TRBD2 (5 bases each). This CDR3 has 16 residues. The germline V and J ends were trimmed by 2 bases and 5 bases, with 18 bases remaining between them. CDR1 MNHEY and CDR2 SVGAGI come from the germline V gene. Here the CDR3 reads CASSYPGTPSPETQYF. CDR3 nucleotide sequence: TGTGCCAGCAGTTACCCCGGGACGCCCTCGCCGGAGACCCAGTACTTC.

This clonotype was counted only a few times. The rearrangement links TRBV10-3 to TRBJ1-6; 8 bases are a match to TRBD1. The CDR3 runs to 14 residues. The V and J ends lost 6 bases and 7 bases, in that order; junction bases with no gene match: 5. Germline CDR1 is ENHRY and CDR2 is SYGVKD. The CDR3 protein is CAIRVGQGNSPLHF. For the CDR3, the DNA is TGTGCCATCAGGGTAGGACAGGGAAATTCACCCCTCCACTTT.

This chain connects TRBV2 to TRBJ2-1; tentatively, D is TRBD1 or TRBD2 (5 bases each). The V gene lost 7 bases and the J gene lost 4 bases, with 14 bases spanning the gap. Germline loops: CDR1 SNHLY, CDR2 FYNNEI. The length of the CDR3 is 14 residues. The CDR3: CASNPGGDYNEQFF. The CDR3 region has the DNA TGTGCCAGCAACCCTGGGGGAGATTACAATGAGCAGTTCTTC.

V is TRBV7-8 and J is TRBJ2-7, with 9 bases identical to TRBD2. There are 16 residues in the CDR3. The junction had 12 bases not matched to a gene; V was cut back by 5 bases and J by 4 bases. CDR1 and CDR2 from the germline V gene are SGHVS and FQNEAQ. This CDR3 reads CASSQEMLAGVYEQYF. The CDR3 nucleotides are TGTGCCAGCAGCCAGGAAATGTTAGCGGGAGTGTACGAGCAGTACTTC.

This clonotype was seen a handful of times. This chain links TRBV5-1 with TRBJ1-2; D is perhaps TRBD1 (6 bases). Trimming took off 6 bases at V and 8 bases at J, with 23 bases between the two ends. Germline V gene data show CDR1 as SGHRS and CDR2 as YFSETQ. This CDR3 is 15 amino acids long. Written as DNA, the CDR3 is TGCGCCAGCACCCGAGATCCTACAGGGATCGGCGGCTACACCTTC. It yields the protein CASTRDPTGIGGYTF. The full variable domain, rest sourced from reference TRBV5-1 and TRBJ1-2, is KAGVTQTPRYLIKTRGQQVTLSCSPISGHRSVSWYQQTPGQGLQFLFEYFSETQRNKGNFPGRFSGRQFSNSRSEMNVSTLELGDSALYLCASTRDPTGIGGYTFGSGTRLTVV.

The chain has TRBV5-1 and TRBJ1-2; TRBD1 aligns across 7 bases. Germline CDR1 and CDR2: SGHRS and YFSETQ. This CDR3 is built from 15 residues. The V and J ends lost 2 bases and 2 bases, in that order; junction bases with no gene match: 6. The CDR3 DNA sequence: TGCGCCAGCAGCTTCTCGGGACAGACGAACTATGGCTACACCTTC. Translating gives CASSFSGQTNYGYTF.

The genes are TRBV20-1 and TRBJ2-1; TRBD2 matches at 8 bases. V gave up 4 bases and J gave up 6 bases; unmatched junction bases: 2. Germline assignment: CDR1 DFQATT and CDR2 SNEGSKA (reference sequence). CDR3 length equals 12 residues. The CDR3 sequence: CSAIAGTNEQFF. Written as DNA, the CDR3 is TGCAGTGCTATAGCGGGGACCAATGAGCAGTTCTTC.

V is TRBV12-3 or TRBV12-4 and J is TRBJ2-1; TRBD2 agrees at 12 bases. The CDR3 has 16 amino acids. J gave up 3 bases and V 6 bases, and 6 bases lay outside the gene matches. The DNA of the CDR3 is TGTGCCAGCAGGTCTACTAGCGGGAGGTACTACAATGAGCAGTTCTTC. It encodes CASRSTSGRYYNEQFF.

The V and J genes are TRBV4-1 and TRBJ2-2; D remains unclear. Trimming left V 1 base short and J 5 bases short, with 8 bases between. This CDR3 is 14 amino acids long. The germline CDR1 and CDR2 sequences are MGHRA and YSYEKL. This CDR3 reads CASSQGRGTGELFF. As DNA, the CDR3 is TGCGCCAGCAGCCAAGGGCGAGGAACCGGGGAGCTGTTTTTT.

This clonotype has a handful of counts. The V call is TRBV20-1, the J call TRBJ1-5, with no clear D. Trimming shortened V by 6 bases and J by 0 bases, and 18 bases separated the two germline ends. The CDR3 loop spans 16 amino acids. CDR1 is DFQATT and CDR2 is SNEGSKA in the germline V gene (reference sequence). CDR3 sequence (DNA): TGCAGTGCGACGTCGCCCCAAGAGGATAGCAATCAGCCCCAGCATTTT. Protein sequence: CSATSPQEDSNQPQHF.

CDR3 sequence: CASIPGQANSPLHF. The CDR3 region has the DNA TGTGCCTCTATTCCGGGACAGGCTAATTCACCCCTCCACTTT. The V call is TRBV6-1, the J call TRBJ1-6; 8 bases fit TRBD1. Germline V CDR1 and CDR2: MNHNS, SASEGT. The V gene end was trimmed by 11 bases and the J gene end by 6 bases; junction bases not matched to a gene: 9. The CDR3 totals 14 residues.

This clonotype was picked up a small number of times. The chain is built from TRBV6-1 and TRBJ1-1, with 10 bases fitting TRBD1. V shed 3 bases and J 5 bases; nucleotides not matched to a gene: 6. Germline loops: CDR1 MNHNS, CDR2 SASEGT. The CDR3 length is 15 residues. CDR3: CASSDPGTGVTEAFF. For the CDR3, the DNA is TGTGCCAGCAGTGACCCCGGGACAGGGGTGACTGAAGCTTTCTTT.

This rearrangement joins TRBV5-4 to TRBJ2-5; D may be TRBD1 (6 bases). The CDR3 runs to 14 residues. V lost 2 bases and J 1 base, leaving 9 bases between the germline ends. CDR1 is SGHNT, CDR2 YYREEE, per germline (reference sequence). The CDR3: CASSFRDTQETQYF. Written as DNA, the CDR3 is TGTGCCAGCAGCTTCCGGGACACCCAAGAGACCCAGTACTTC.

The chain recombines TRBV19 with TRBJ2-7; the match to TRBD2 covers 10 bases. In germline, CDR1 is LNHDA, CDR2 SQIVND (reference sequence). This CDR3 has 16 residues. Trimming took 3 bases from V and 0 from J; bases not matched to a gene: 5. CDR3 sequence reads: CASSISSGSSSYEQYF. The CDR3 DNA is TGTGCCAGTAGTATCTCTAGCGGGAGCTCCTCCTACGAGCAGTACTTC.

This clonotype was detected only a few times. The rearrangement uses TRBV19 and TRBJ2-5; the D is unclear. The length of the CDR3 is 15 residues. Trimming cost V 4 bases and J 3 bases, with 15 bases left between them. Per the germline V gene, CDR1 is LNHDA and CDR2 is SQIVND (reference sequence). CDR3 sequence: CASSRVGWDKETQYF. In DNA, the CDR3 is TGTGCCAGTAGTAGAGTGGGGTGGGATAAAGAGACCCAGTACTTC.

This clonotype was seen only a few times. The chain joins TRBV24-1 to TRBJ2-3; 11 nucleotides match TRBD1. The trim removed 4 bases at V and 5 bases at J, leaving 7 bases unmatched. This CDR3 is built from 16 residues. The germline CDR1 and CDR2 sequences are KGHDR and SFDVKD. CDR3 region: CATSELGQGAGDTQYF. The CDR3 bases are TGTGCCACCAGTGAGCTCGGACAGGGGGCTGGAGATACGCAGTATTTT.

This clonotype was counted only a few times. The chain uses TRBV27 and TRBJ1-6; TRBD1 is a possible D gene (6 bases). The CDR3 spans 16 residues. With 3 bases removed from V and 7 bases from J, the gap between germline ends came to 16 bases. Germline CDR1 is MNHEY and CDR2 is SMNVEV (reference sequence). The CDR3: CASSFRAGAGNSPLHF. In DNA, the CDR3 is TGTGCCAGCAGTTTTAGGGCAGGGGCAGGAAATTCACCCCTCCACTTT.

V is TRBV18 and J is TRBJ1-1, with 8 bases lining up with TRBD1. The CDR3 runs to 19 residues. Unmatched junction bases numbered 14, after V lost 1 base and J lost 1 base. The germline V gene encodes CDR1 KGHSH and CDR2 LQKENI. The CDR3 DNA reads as TGTGCCAGCTCACCACGTCAGGGGGCAGGGAGTTTCGGGAACACTGAAGCTTTCTTT. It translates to CASSPRQGAGSFGNTEAFF. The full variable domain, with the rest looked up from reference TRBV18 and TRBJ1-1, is NAGVMQNPRHLVRRRGQEARLRCSPMKGHSHVYWYRQLPEEGLKFMVYLQKENIIDESGMPKERFSAEFPKEGPSILRIQQVVRGDSAAYFCASSPRQGAGSFGNTEAFFGQGTRLTVV.

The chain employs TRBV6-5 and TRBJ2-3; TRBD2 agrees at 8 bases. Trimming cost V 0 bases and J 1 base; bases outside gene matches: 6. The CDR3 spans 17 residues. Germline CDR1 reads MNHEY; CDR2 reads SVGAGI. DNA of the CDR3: TGTGCCAGCAGTTACTCGACGGGGGGGCTAGGCACAGATACGCAGTATTTT. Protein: CASSYSTGGLGTDTQYF.

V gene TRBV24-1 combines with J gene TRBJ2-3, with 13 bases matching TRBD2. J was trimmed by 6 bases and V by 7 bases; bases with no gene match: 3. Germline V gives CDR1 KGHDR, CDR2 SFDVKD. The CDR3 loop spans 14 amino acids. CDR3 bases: TGTGCCACCAGCAGGACTAGCGGGGGCGATACGCAGTATTTT. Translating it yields CATSRTSGGDTQYF.

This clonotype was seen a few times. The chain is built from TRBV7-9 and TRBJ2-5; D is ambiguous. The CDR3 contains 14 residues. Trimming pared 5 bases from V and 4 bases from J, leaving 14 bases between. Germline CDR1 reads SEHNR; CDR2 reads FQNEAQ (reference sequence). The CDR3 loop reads CASSPSGVTETQYF. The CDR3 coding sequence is TGTGCCAGCAGCCCAAGTGGGGTAACAGAGACCCAGTACTTC. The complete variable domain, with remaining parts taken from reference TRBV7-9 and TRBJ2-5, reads DTGVSQNPRHKITKRGQNVTFRCDPISEHNRLYWYRQTLGQGPEFLTYFQNEAQLEKSRLLSDRFSAERPKGSFSTLEIQRTEQGDSAMYLCASSPSGVTETQYFGPGTRLLVL.

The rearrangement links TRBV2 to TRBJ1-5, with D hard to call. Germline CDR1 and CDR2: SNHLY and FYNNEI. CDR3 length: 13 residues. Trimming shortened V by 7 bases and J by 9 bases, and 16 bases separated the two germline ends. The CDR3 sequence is CASKPVAGSPQHF. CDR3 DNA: TGTGCCAGCAAGCCCGTAGCGGGTTCGCCCCAGCATTTT.

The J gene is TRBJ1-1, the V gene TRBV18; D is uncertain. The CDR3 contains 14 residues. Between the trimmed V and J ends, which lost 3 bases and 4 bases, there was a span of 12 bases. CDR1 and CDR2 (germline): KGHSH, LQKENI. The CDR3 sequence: CASSPNVGITEAFF. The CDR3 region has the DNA TGTGCCAGCTCACCCAATGTTGGTATCACTGAAGCTTTCTTT.